Presented here are 25 T cell receptor beta chains from one specimen sequenced in a study of blood T cell repertoires in COVID-19. Data came from immunoSEQ multiplex PCR; TCRdb stores just in-frame clones and leaves some out. The profile shows 200,000 or so clones, more than 75% of them singletons. The material sequenced was peripheral blood. These receptors were taken from a man aged 50 or older who had recovered from COVID-19.

This sequence joins TRBV5-8 and TRBJ1-1; D might be TRBD1 (6 bases). Germline CDR1 SGHTS, CDR2 YDEGEE. The germline V and J ends were trimmed by 0 bases and 0 bases, with 9 bases remaining between them. The CDR3 runs to 15 residues. In nucleotides, the CDR3 is TGTGCCAGCAGCTTGGAGGCAGGGGTGAACACTGAAGCTTTCTTT. This sequence encodes CASSLEAGVNTEAFF.

The chain employs TRBV15 and TRBJ2-1; 11 positions match TRBD2. The CDR3 is 17 residues long. CDR1 and CDR2 (germline): LNHNV, YYDKDF (reference sequence). V shed 3 bases and J 3 bases; nucleotides not matched to a gene: 7. The CDR3 DNA reads TGTGCCACCAGCAGCGGCCAGGGACTAGCGGACTACAATGAGCAGTTCTTC. Amino acids: CATSSGQGLADYNEQFF.

V and J are TRBV19 and TRBJ2-4; 9 bases fit TRBD2. CDR3 size: 15 residues. Germline V lookup: CDR1 LNHDA, CDR2 SQIVND (reference sequence). J gave up 3 bases and V 4 bases, and 4 bases lay outside the gene matches. The CDR3, as DNA: TGTGCCAGTAGTACTCAGACTAGCGGCAAAAACATTCAGTACTTC. It yields the protein CASSTQTSGKNIQYF.

V usage is TRBV10-3 and J usage is TRBJ1-1; possibly TRBD1 for D (6 bases). The V end lost 3 bases, the J end lost 1 base, and 12 bases lay between the germline ends. There are 15 residues in the CDR3. In germline, CDR1 is ENHRY, CDR2 SYGVKD. The CDR3 sequence is CAISDPGTPNTEAFF. CDR3 DNA: TGTGCCATCAGTGATCCCGGGACACCGAACACTGAAGCTTTCTTT.

This chain uses TRBV19 with TRBJ1-5; 7 positions match TRBD1. Losses at the gene ends were 5 bases for V and 6 bases for J; bases not matched to a gene: 10. In germline, CDR1 is LNHDA, CDR2 SQIVND (reference sequence). The CDR3 has 15 residues. The CDR3 DNA reads TGTGCCAGTAGTCCACAACAGGGGTTGGCTCAGCCCCAGCATTTT. Its translation: CASSPQQGLAQPQHF.

The chain employs TRBV5-1 and TRBJ2-7; 11 bases line up with TRBD2. CDR3 length equals 15 residues. V lost 6 bases, J lost 4 bases, and 9 bases stayed unmatched. Germline V lookup: CDR1 SGHRS, CDR2 YFSETQ. This chain's CDR3 is CASKLIAGGPYEQYF. The CDR3 bases are TGCGCCAGCAAACTAATAGCGGGAGGGCCGTACGAGCAGTACTTC.

The chain is built from TRBV6-2 or TRBV6-3 and TRBJ1-5; D might be TRBD1 (6 bases). Trimming stripped 2 bases from V and 1 base from J, with 15 bases between. The CDR3 extends over 17 amino acids. The germline V gene encodes CDR1 MNHEY and CDR2 SVGEGT. CDR3 coding DNA: TGTGCCAGCAGTTACGTGGGGGCGGCGTGGAGCAATCAGCCCCAGCATTTT. This encodes CASSYVGAAWSNQPQHF.

Here the CDR3 reads CASSKTGTPFQETQYF. The CDR3, as DNA: TGTGCCAGTAGTAAGACAGGCACCCCCTTTCAAGAGACCCAGTACTTC. The V and J genes are TRBV19 and TRBJ2-5, with a possible D match to TRBD1 (6 bases). The CDR3 extends over 16 amino acids. Germline CDR1 LNHDA, CDR2 SQIVND (reference sequence). The V end was cut by 4 bases, the J end by 2 bases, with 17 bases between.

The V and J genes are TRBV2 and TRBJ2-1, with D possibly TRBD2 on 6 matching bases. CDR3 length: 15 residues. CDR1 SNHLY and CDR2 FYNNEI come from the germline V gene. Trimming pared 7 bases from V and 5 bases from J, leaving 18 bases between. The CDR3 protein is CASTLEASVNNEQFF. In DNA form, the CDR3 reads TGTGCCAGCACCCTGGAGGCTAGCGTAAACAATGAGCAGTTCTTC.

This chain joins TRBV7-2 and TRBJ2-1, with 7 nucleotides matching TRBD2. This CDR3 has 17 amino acids. Germline loops: CDR1 SGHTA, CDR2 FQGNSA. The ends lost 5 bases at V and 6 bases at J; junction bases unmatched: 16. Written as DNA, the CDR3 is TGTGCCAGCAGCAAAGATGGGGGGAGGGCCCTCCCCAATGAGCAGTTCTTC. This codes for CASSKDGGRALPNEQFF.

The sample holds one count of this clone. The V and J genes are TRBV7-6 and TRBJ2-7; tentatively, D is TRBD1 (5 bases). V was clipped by 1 base and J by 0 bases, with 13 bases between them. Germline V gene lookup returns CDR1 SGHVS and CDR2 FNYEAQ. CDR3 length: 16 amino acids. As DNA, the CDR3 is TGTGCCAGCAGCTTAGGGCCTAGGGGAAGCTCCTACGAGCAGTACTTC. Translated, it gives CASSLGPRGSSYEQYF. Based on the CDR3 plus reference TRBV7-6 and TRBJ2-7, the full variable domain is GAGVSQSPRYKVTKRGQDVALRCDPISGHVSLYWYRQALGQGPEFLTYFNYEAQQDKSGLPNDRFSAERPEGSISTLTIQRTEQRDSAMYRCASSLGPRGSSYEQYFGPGTRLTVT.

CDR3 bases: TGTGCCATCAGTGAGTCTGGGATAGCGGGAGGCTACGAGCAGTACTTC. This translates into CAISESGIAGGYEQYF. The V and J genes are TRBV10-3 and TRBJ2-7, with 10 bases aligning to TRBD2. V shed 0 bases and J 3 bases; nucleotides not matched to a gene: 5. Germline V gene sequence: CDR1 ENHRY, CDR2 SYGVKD. The CDR3 contains 16 residues.

V and J are TRBV5-1 and TRBJ2-3; TRBD2 agrees at 7 bases. The trim removed 2 bases at V and 1 base at J, leaving 4 bases unmatched. CDR3 length: 15 residues. Per germline, CDR1 SGHRS and CDR2 YFSETQ. Here the CDR3 DNA reads TGCGCCAGCAGCTTCACAGCGGGACGCACAGATACGCAGTATTTT. Protein product: CASSFTAGRTDTQYF.

The chain is built from TRBV7-9 and TRBJ2-7, with D tentatively TRBD1 (6 bases). The CDR3 is 13 amino acids. V shed 2 bases and J shed 3 bases, with 8 bases lying between them. The germline gives CDR1 SEHNR, CDR2 FQNEAQ (reference sequence). This CDR3 reads CASSLTGNYEQYF. The CDR3 DNA follows: TGTGCCAGCAGCTTAACAGGGAACTACGAGCAGTACTTC.

The rearrangement joins TRBV5-1 to TRBJ2-1; D is unclear. Germline loops: CDR1 SGHRS, CDR2 YFSETQ. This CDR3 comprises 15 residues. Trimming removed 0 bases at V and 7 bases at J, with 14 bases between. The CDR3 here is CASSLEALPRNEQFF. The DNA for the CDR3 is TGCGCCAGCAGCTTGGAAGCACTCCCTCGGAATGAGCAGTTCTTC.

This rearrangement joins TRBV4-1 to TRBJ2-2; 12 positions agree with TRBD1. Trimming removed 6 bases from V and 7 bases from J; junction bases left unmatched: 9. Germline V CDR1 and CDR2: MGHRA, YSYEKL. The CDR3 consists of 16 residues. The CDR3 DNA follows: TGCGCCAGCAGTTTTGGGGACAGGGGGCGCGGCGGGGAGCTGTTTTTT. The encoded protein is CASSFGDRGRGGELFF.

The chain uses TRBV15 and TRBJ1-3, with TRBD1 as a possible D gene (6 bases). Per germline, CDR1 LNHNV and CDR2 YYDKDF (reference sequence). The CDR3 consists of 22 residues. With 2 bases removed from V and 0 bases from J, the gap between germline ends came to 29 bases. CDR3 amino acids: CATSRPRIRPGVKANSGNTIYF. As DNA, the CDR3 is TGTGCCACCAGCAGACCTCGAATACGTCCAGGGGTCAAGGCTAACTCTGGAAACACCATATATTTT. Drawing the rest from reference TRBV15 and TRBJ1-3, the complete variable domain is DAMVIQNPRYQVTQFGKPVTLSCSQTLNHNVMYWYQQKSSQAPKLLFHYYDKDFNNEADTPDNFQSRRPNTSFCFLDIRSPGLGDTAMYLCATSRPRIRPGVKANSGNTIYFGEGSWLTVV.

V usage is TRBV7-9 and J usage is TRBJ2-1; 7 bases fit TRBD2. CDR1 and CDR2 from the germline V gene are SEHNR and FQNEAQ (reference sequence). The CDR3 spans 14 residues. Trimming removed 0 bases from V and 9 bases from J; junction bases left unmatched: 5. As DNA, the CDR3 is TGTGCCAGCAGCTTAGCGAGGATAGCGGGTGAGCAGTTCTTC. It yields the protein CASSLARIAGEQFF. The full variable domain, completed using reference TRBV7-9 and TRBJ2-1, is DTGVSQNPRHKITKRGQNVTFRCDPISEHNRLYWYRQTLGQGPEFLTYFQNEAQLEKSRLLSDRFSAERPKGSFSTLEIQRTEQGDSAMYLCASSLARIAGEQFFGPGTRLTVL.

This clone was seen only a few times. CDR3 residues: CASSQDQGNQPQHF. The CDR3 DNA sequence: TGTGCCAGCAGCCAAGACCAGGGAAATCAGCCCCAGCATTTT. The V and J genes are TRBV3-1 (or the pseudogene TRBV3-2) and TRBJ1-5; possible D gene TRBD1, 5 bases. The germline V gene has CDR1 LGHDT and CDR2 YNNKEL (reference sequence). The CDR3 spans 14 residues. V was pared by 0 bases and J by 4 bases, with 7 bases between.

This chain uses TRBV28 with TRBJ1-2; 7 positions agree with TRBD1. The CDR3 contains 14 residues. J lost 4 bases, V lost 1 base, and 3 bases had no gene match. The germline V gene encodes CDR1 MDHEN and CDR2 SYDVKM. This CDR3 is CASSLSSGGYGYTF. The DNA of the CDR3 is TGTGCCAGCAGTTTATCTTCAGGGGGCTATGGCTACACCTTC.

The chain uses TRBV28 and TRBJ2-1; 9 nucleotides align to TRBD2. V gave up 2 bases and J gave up 9 bases; unmatched junction bases: 14. The CDR3 runs 17 residues. CDR1 and CDR2 (germline): MDHEN, SYDVKM. The CDR3 loop reads CASSLGASGTIRGEQFF. CDR3 DNA sequence: TGTGCCAGCAGTTTAGGGGCTAGCGGGACCATACGGGGTGAGCAGTTCTTC.

This chain connects TRBV7-9 to TRBJ1-1, with D uncertain. Germline V lookup: CDR1 SEHNR, CDR2 FQNEAQ (reference sequence). There are 11 residues in the CDR3. V gave up 2 bases and J gave up 8 bases, with 6 bases separating them. The CDR3 loop reads CASSLQQEAFF. The CDR3 nucleotides are TGTGCCAGCAGCTTACAACAGGAAGCTTTCTTT.

V is TRBV10-3 and J is TRBJ2-5; maybe TRBD2 (6 bases). Germline V gene lookup returns CDR1 ENHRY and CDR2 SYGVKD. The CDR3 sequence is 13 residues long. Trimming cost V 4 bases and J 5 bases, with 11 bases left between them. This CDR3 reads CAISVLATETQYF. CDR3 DNA: TGTGCCATCAGTGTTCTAGCGACGGAGACCCAGTACTTC.

The CDR3 sequence: CASSFTGGSRYEQYF. The CDR3 DNA is TGTGCCAGCAGTTTTACCGGAGGCTCCCGATACGAGCAGTACTTC. The J gene is TRBJ2-7, the V gene TRBV28; D is perhaps TRBD2 (5 bases). This CDR3 comprises 15 residues. CDR1 MDHEN and CDR2 SYDVKM come from the germline V gene. V dropped 3 bases and J dropped 4 bases, with 16 bases sitting between them.

The J gene is TRBJ1-5, the V gene TRBV5-5, with 10 bases lining up with TRBD1. The trim removed 4 bases at V and 4 bases at J, leaving 8 bases unmatched. The CDR3 is made up of 16 amino acids. Germline V gives CDR1 SGHKS, CDR2 YYEKEE (reference sequence). This CDR3 is CASSGPGTGVNQPQHF. In DNA form, the CDR3 reads TGTGCCAGCAGCGGTCCCGGGACAGGGGTAAATCAGCCCCAGCATTTT.